These T cell receptor beta chains were read from a single sample in a study of post-analysis software for immune sequencing data. TCRdb itself ran the PCR reads through MiXCR, one entry per CDR3 protein. The sample records about 190,000 distinct CDR3 sequences, approximately 28% being singletons. Sequencing was carried out using blood. The receptors derive from a girl aged 2-17 years with multiple sclerosis. CDR3s include the opening cysteine and the closing phenylalanine or tryptophan. The order of the fields is J gene, D gene, V gene, clone size, CDR3 protein, CDR3 DNA. D genes are given only for firm matches. Clone size is stated in some rows and not others, as once, few, many or a class when expanded.

TRBJ2-1	-	TRBV14	many	CASSQLAQYNEQFF	TGTGCCAGCAGCCAACTAGCGCAATACAATGAGCAGTTCTTC
TRBJ2-3	TRBD2	TRBV10-3	-	CAISESGSGGPDTQYF	TGTGCCATCAGTGAGTCGGGTAGCGGGGGGCCAGATACGCAGTATTTT
TRBJ2-7	-	TRBV12-3/TRBV12-4	-	CASSSQRWGEQYF	TGTGCCAGCAGCTCCCAGAGGTGGGGCGAGCAGTACTTC
TRBJ1-4	-	TRBV29-1	many	CSVGAVGFSEKLFF	TGCAGCGTTGGGGCGGTAGGGTTCAGTGAAAAACTGTTTTTT
TRBJ2-7	-	TRBV6-5	many	CASSYSYQGDEQYF	TGTGCCAGCAGTTACTCATACCAGGGAGACGAGCAGTACTTC
TRBJ2-5	-	TRBV29-1	-	CSVQQLEETQYF	TGCAGCGTTCAACAATTAGAGGAGACCCAGTACTTC
TRBJ1-2	-	TRBV5-1	many	CASSLRAGLTYGYTF	TGCGCCAGCAGCTTGAGGGCAGGGCTTACCTATGGCTACACCTTC
TRBJ2-1	-	TRBV20-1	many	CSARDRSGYNEQFF	TGCAGTGCTAGAGACCGTAGCGGTTACAATGAGCAGTTCTTC
TRBJ2-5	TRBD2	TRBV27	few	CASSSSGRAGEQYF	TGTGCCAGCAGTTCTAGCGGGAGGGCCGGGGAGCAGTACTTC
TRBJ1-1	TRBD1	TRBV10-3	-	CAISDPKTGVGEAFF	TGTGCCATCAGTGACCCCAAGACAGGGGTGGGTGAAGCTTTCTTT
TRBJ2-7	TRBD2	TRBV7-8	-	CASSLEDASGYEQYF	TGTGCCAGCAGCTTAGAAGATGCTAGCGGGTACGAGCAGTACTTC
TRBJ2-1	-	TRBV20-1	-	CSARDPGLVSCNEQFF	TGCAGTGCTAGAGACCCGGGACTTGTCTCCTGCAATGAGCAGTTCTTC
TRBJ1-1	-	TRBV18	-	CASSPEGSMNTEAFF	TGTGCCAGCTCACCCGAGGGCTCCATGAACACTGAAGCTTTCTTT
TRBJ2-5	-	TRBV28	-	CASSKPGGETQYF	TGTGCCAGCAGCAAGCCGGGCGGGGAGACCCAGTACTTC
TRBJ1-1	TRBD1	TRBV19	once	CASSTTGALNTEAFF	TGTGCCAGTAGTACGACAGGGGCCCTGAACACTGAAGCTTTCTTT